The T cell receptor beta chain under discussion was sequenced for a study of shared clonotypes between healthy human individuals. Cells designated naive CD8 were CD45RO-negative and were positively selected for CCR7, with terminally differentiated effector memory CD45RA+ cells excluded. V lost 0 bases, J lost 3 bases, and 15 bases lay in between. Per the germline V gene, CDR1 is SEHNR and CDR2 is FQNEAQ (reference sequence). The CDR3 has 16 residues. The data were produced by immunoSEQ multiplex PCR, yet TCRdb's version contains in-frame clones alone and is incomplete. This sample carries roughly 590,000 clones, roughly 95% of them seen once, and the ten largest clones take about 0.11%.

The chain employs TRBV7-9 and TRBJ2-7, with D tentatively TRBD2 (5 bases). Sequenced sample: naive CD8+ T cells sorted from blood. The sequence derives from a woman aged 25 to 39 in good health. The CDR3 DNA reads TGTGCCAGCAGCTTAGCTATTAGCGTAGAGAACTACGAGCAGTACTTC. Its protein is CASSLAISVENYEQYF.